This TCR beta chain derives from a study of cytomegalovirus exposure and HLA in healthy donors. Study summary: Of some 410 genotyped donors, 81% grouped in the Caucasian-associated ancestry cluster. Findings and caveats of the study: From TCR beta sequences, most subjects' HLA-A and HLA-B alleles were reportedly predicted accurately.

The V gene's germline CDR1 is SGHTA and CDR2 FQGTGA. V lost 5 bases, J lost 3 bases, and 6 bases stayed unmatched. This CDR3 has 15 residues. On this clone itself: The antigen is unknown.

The PCR used 60 Vbeta and 13 Jbeta primers. How the authors handled the data: Unique TCR beta chains totaled roughly 79 million in a later count, with around 10 million of them shared. Clones were read by immunoSEQ multiplex PCR, and TCRdb kept only the in-frame ones, dropping some. The V and J calls and the clone size are those of that table, but D and trimming were determined from the DNA. Altogether tens of thousands of clones are present, roughly 70% being singletons, with the ten largest covering 4.9%. The chain uses TRBV7-3 and TRBJ1-3; 8 bases line up with TRBD1. The sequence was obtained from a man aged 55 to 70 in good health and CMV-seropositive. The sequenced material came from PBMCs. CDR3 in amino acids: CASSQGAGRGNTIYF. The CDR3, as DNA: TGTGCCAGCAGCCAGGGGGCAGGTCGTGGAAACACCATATATTTT.